Below, 23 T cell receptor beta chains from the same sample are listed, as sequenced in a study of regulatory T cells in long-lasting Graves disease. Researchers made TCR beta libraries by using iRepertoire HTBI primers and running Arm-PCR on CDR3 regions. TCRdb re-analysed the multiplex PCR reads in MiXCR, keeping a single row per CDR3 protein. Of roughly 510,000 distinct CDR3 sequences detected, 15% to 20% appear once; the ten largest clones hold 9.5% to 15%. Time point meaning: newly diagnosed GD, antithyroid drugs for less than 3 months. Isolated PBMC RNA provided the starting material for the TCR library. The sample was also linked to a second study, of T cells in Graves' hyperthyroidism and ophthalmopathy.

The sequencing here drew on peripheral blood mononuclear cells (PBMCs), taken at new diagnosis, from a patient treated with antithyroid drugs. These receptors all stem from a man between 18 and 29 years old with Graves disease.

About this clonotype itself: A much more abundant neighbour one base away suggests this may be a read error. In nucleotides, the CDR3 is TGTGCCATCAGTTGGGGGGGAACCGGGACAGGGAACGGCTACACCTTC. It specifies CAISWGGTGTGNGYTF. The chain employs TRBV10-3 and TRBJ1-2, with 9 bases aligning to TRBD1. With V trimmed by 5 bases and J by 8 bases, 15 bases remained unmatched. Germline loops: CDR1 ENHRY, CDR2 SYGVKD. The CDR3 extends over 16 amino acids.

This clonotype was seen more than once but under ten times. The V gene is TRBV6-2 or TRBV6-3, the J gene TRBJ1-5; 9 nucleotides line up with TRBD1. The CDR3 sequence is 14 residues long. Germline V lookup: CDR1 MNHEY, CDR2 SVGEGT. V lost 7 bases and J lost 6; bases outside the gene matches: 7. CDR3 DNA sequence: TGTGCCAGCACCCGGACAGGGGAGGGTCAGCCCCAGCATTTT. Translation: CASTRTGEGQPQHF.

The V and J genes are TRBV19 and TRBJ1-2, with a tentative D call TRBD1 (5 bases). CDR3 length equals 13 residues. Germline assignment: CDR1 LNHDA and CDR2 SQIVND (reference sequence). V lost 2 bases, J lost 7 bases, and 11 bases lay in between. CDR3 nucleotides: TGTGCCAGTAGTATACGAGGGGAGGGTGGCTACACCTTC. Encoded protein: CASSIRGEGGYTF. Based on the CDR3 plus reference TRBV19 and TRBJ1-2, the full variable domain is DGGITQSPKYLFRKEGQNVTLSCEQNLNHDAMYWYRQDPGQGLRLIYYSQIVNDFQKGDIAEGYSVSREKKESFPLTVTSAQKNPTAFYLCASSIRGEGGYTFGSGTRLTVV.

The rearrangement uses TRBV10-3 and TRBJ2-1; 14 bases are shared with TRBD2. V dropped 4 bases and J dropped 7; count of bases not matched to a gene: 3. The CDR3 sequence is 15 residues long. Germline V gives CDR1 ENHRY, CDR2 SYGVKD. The CDR3 nucleotides are TGTGCCATCAGTGCCGGGACTAGCGGGAGAAATGAGCAGTTCTTC. Translating it yields CAISAGTSGRNEQFF.

A single count supports this clonotype. This chain joins TRBV20-1 and TRBJ1-5; D ambiguous. Germline CDR1 reads DFQATT; CDR2 reads SNEGSKA (reference sequence). The ends were cut back, 0 bases at V and 6 bases at J, with 15 bases in the middle. The CDR3 length is 15 residues. The CDR3 nucleotides are TGCAGTGCTAGAGAGCCGAAGGGCTCTCTTCAGCCCCAGCATTTT. Translation gives CSAREPKGSLQPQHF.

This clonotype was observed a handful of times. CDR3 sequence (DNA): TGCGCCAGCAGCTTGGGACAGGTGGGGGCTTCACCCCTCCACTTT. It encodes CASSLGQVGASPLHF. The chain is built from TRBV5-1 and TRBJ1-6; weak D call: TRBD1 (6 bases). Germline CDR1 is SGHRS and CDR2 is YFSETQ. CDR3 length: 15 residues. The V end was cut by 0 bases, the J end by 9 bases, with 13 bases between.

This clonotype occurred a few times. J is TRBJ1-2 and V is TRBV9; no clear D gene. V lost 4 bases and J 4 bases, leaving 14 bases between the germline ends. Germline V gene sequence: CDR1 SGDLS, CDR2 YYNGEE. The CDR3 spans 14 residues. The CDR3 DNA sequence: TGTGCCAGCAGCTCCCCCAGCAGGCTCTATGGCTACACCTTC. Protein: CASSSPSRLYGYTF.

This sequence joins TRBV6-9 and TRBJ2-4; 8 bases are a match to TRBD2. The germline gives CDR1 MNHGY, CDR2 SVAAGI. V was pared by 3 bases and J by 3 bases, with 7 bases of the junction left unmatched. This CDR3 is built from 16 residues. As DNA, the CDR3 is TGTGCCAGCAGTTACGAGACTAGCGCTGGCAAAAACATTCAGTACTTC. Amino acid sequence: CASSYETSAGKNIQYF.

This clonotype was counted many times. The gene calls are TRBV2 and TRBJ1-5; 7 bases are a match to TRBD1. V was pared by 5 bases and J by 3 bases, with 4 bases of the junction left unmatched. Germline V gene sequence: CDR1 SNHLY, CDR2 FYNNEI. This CDR3 is built from 14 residues. The CDR3 sequence: CASSSTGDNQPQHF. The CDR3 region has the DNA TGTGCCAGCAGTTCAACAGGGGACAATCAGCCCCAGCATTTT. Looking up the rest from reference TRBV2 and TRBJ1-5 gives the full variable domain: EPEVTQTPSHQVTQMGQEVILRCVPISNHLYFYWYRQILGQKVEFLVSFYNNEISEKSEIFDDQFSVERPDGSNFTLKIRSTKLEDSAMYFCASSSTGDNQPQHFGDGTRLSIL.

The CDR3 here is CASVTKLGAFF. The CDR3 nucleotides read TGTGCCAGCGTGACTAAGCTCGGGGCTTTCTTT. The rearrangement joins TRBV6-1 to TRBJ1-1; D is unclear. Germline CDR1 is MNHNS and CDR2 is SASEGT. The CDR3 is made up of 11 amino acids. V gave up 8 bases and J gave up 11 bases, with 15 bases separating them.

The V and J genes are TRBV4-1 and TRBJ2-7, with 8 positions matching TRBD2. V lost 3 bases to trimming and J lost 3 bases; unmatched junction nucleotides: 13. Per germline, CDR1 MGHRA and CDR2 YSYEKL. The CDR3 has 17 amino acids. CDR3 amino acids: CASSQALAGTTLYEQYF. CDR3 DNA: TGCGCCAGCAGCCAGGCGCTAGCGGGCACTACCCTCTACGAGCAGTACTTC.

This chain connects TRBV28 to TRBJ1-5; D gene unclear. Trimming stripped 6 bases from V and 4 bases from J, with 16 bases between. Germline CDR1 and CDR2: MDHEN and SYDVKM. The CDR3 loop spans 15 amino acids. The CDR3 reads CASSHGSRINQPQHF. CDR3 bases: TGTGCCAGCAGCCATGGCAGCCGTATAAATCAGCCCCAGCATTTT.

This clonotype was observed a few times. The chain is built from TRBV4-1 and TRBJ2-5; D is uncertain. Trimming shortened V by 2 bases and J by 1 base, and 5 bases separated the two germline ends. Looked up from germline, CDR1 is MGHRA and CDR2 is YSYEKL. The CDR3 loop spans 13 amino acids. CDR3 nucleotides: TGCGCCAGCAGCCAAACATTCCAAGAGACCCAGTACTTC. As protein: CASSQTFQETQYF.

This clonotype was recorded a few times. The CDR3 is CASSPLSAGQETQYF. Here the CDR3 DNA reads TGTGCCAGCAGTCCCCTGTCGGCGGGACAAGAGACCCAGTACTTC. V and J are TRBV6-1 and TRBJ2-5; D may be TRBD2 (6 bases). CDR3 length: 15 amino acids. Germline lookup yields CDR1 MNHNS and CDR2 SASEGT. V dropped 5 bases and J dropped 2 bases, with 15 bases sitting between them.

This clonotype was observed a few times. The chain links TRBV7-3 to TRBJ2-3; 9 positions agree with TRBD2. The CDR3 runs to 14 residues. Germline CDR1 reads SGHTA; CDR2 reads FQGTGA. Germline trimming cut 8 bases from V and 4 bases from J; bases unmatched to any gene: 7. The DNA of the CDR3 is TGTGCCAGCGGACCTCGGACTAGCGCAGATACGCAGTATTTT. Translation: CASGPRTSADTQYF.

This clonotype was detected many times. The J gene is TRBJ2-5, the V gene TRBV28, with D maybe TRBD1 (7 bases). Germline CDR1 MDHEN, CDR2 SYDVKM. V was pared by 5 bases and J by 7 bases, with 23 bases between. CDR3 length: 16 residues. The CDR3 loop reads CASSPGGLQGSLTQYF. Written as DNA, the CDR3 is TGTGCCAGCAGTCCTGGGGGGTTACAGGGGAGTTTGACCCAGTACTTC.

This chain uses TRBV10-3 with TRBJ2-2; maybe TRBD1 (6 bases). Germline V gene sequence: CDR1 ENHRY, CDR2 SYGVKD. Deletions cut 4 bases from V and 4 bases from J, with 13 bases between. This CDR3 contains 15 residues. CDR3 loop: CAISGRTAATGELFF. The DNA of the CDR3 is TGTGCCATCAGTGGAAGGACAGCTGCCACCGGGGAGCTGTTTTTT.

This clonotype was counted ten times or more. The rearrangement links TRBV6-5 to TRBJ2-5; TRBD2 aligns across 7 bases. CDR1 is MNHEY and CDR2 is SVGAGI in the germline V gene. The CDR3 totals 16 residues. Trimming took 4 bases from V and 3 from J; bases not matched to a gene: 11. The CDR3 DNA sequence: TGTGCCAGCAGTTTCTCCGAAGGCGGGAGTGAAGAGACCCAGTACTTC. Protein: CASSFSEGGSEETQYF.

This clonotype appeared many times. This chain joins TRBV18 and TRBJ2-1, with 13 bases matching TRBD2. The junction had 2 bases not matched to a gene; V was cut back by 3 bases and J by 6 bases. The CDR3 length is 15 residues. Per germline, CDR1 KGHSH and CDR2 LQKENI. Here the CDR3 reads CASSPTSGRLNEQFF. CDR3 in DNA: TGTGCCAGCTCACCGACTAGCGGGAGGCTCAATGAGCAGTTCTTC.

This clonotype was seen a few times. The chain is built from TRBV27 and TRBJ2-7; 7 bases line up with TRBD2. CDR3 size: 13 residues. Germline V gives CDR1 MNHEY, CDR2 SMNVEV (reference sequence). V shed 8 bases and J 7 bases; nucleotides not matched to a gene: 11. The CDR3 region has the DNA TGTGCCAGCGGTCTAGAAATGGGAGGGGAGCAGTACTTC. Encoded protein: CASGLEMGGEQYF.

This clonotype was picked up a small number of times. The V gene is TRBV18, the J gene TRBJ2-3; D is unclear. Germline CDR1 reads KGHSH; CDR2 reads LQKENI. V lost 4 bases to trimming and J lost 6 bases, with 11 bases between them. CDR3 length: 13 amino acids. The chain's CDR3 is CASSRDPQDTQYF. The CDR3 DNA is TGTGCCAGCTCACGGGATCCTCAGGATACGCAGTATTTT.

This clonotype was detected a few times. J is TRBJ1-1 and V is TRBV5-8; no reliable D call. The CDR3 runs to 11 residues. V was shortened by 5 bases and J by 3 bases, with 5 bases between the two germline ends. The germline V gene has CDR1 SGHTS and CDR2 YDEGEE. CDR3 amino acids: CASRGDTEAFF. The CDR3 coding sequence is TGTGCCAGCAGGGGCGACACTGAAGCTTTCTTT.

The sample holds many counts of this clonotype. The chain links TRBV7-9 to TRBJ2-7, with 10 bases matching TRBD1. Germline V gene data show CDR1 as SEHNR and CDR2 as FQNEAQ (reference sequence). This CDR3 region has 14 residues. The V gene end was trimmed by 1 base and the J gene end by 4 bases; junction bases not matched to a gene: 1. The CDR3 sequence is CASSLGDRGYEQYF. The CDR3 bases are TGTGCCAGCAGCTTAGGGGACAGGGGTTACGAGCAGTACTTC. The full variable domain, with the rest looked up from reference TRBV7-9 and TRBJ2-7, is DTGVSQNPRHKITKRGQNVTFRCDPISEHNRLYWYRQTLGQGPEFLTYFQNEAQLEKSRLLSDRFSAERPKGSFSTLEIQRTEQGDSAMYLCASSLGDRGYEQYFGPGTRLTVT.